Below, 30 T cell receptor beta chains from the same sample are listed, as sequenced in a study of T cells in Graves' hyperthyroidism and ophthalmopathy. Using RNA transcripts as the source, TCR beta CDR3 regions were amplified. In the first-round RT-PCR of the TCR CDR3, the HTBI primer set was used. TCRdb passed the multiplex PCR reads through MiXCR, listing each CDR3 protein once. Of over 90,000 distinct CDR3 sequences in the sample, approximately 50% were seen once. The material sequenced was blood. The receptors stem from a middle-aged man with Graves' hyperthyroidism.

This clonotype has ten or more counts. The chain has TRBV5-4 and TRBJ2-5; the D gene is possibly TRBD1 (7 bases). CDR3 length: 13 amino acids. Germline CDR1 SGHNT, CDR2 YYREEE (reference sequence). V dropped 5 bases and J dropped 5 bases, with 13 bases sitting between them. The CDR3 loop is CASREQGRETQYF. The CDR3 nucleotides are TGTGCCAGCAGAGAACAGGGGAGGGAGACCCAGTACTTC. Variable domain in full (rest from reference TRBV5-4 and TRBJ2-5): ETGVTQSPTHLIKTRGQQVTLRCSSQSGHNTVSWYQQALGQGPQFIFQYYREEENGRGNFPPRFSGLQFPNYSSELNVNALELDDSALYLCASREQGRETQYFGPGTRLLVL.

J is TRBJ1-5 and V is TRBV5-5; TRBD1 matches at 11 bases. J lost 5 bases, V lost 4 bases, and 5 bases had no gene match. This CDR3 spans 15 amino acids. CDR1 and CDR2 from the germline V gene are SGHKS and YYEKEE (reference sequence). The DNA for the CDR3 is TGTGCCAGCAGCCCTACGGACAGGGGGCATCAGCCCCAGCATTTT. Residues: CASSPTDRGHQPQHF. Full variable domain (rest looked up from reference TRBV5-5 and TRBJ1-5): DAGVTQSPTHLIKTRGQQVTLRCSPISGHKSVSWYQQVLGQGPQFIFQYYEKEERGRGNFPDRFSARQFPNYSSELNVNALLLGDSALYLCASSPTDRGHQPQHFGDGTRLSIL.

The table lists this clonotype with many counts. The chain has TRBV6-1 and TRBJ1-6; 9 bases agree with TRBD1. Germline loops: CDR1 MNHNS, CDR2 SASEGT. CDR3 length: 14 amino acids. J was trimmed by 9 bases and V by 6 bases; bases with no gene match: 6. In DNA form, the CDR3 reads TGTGCCAGCAGCTCGGACAGGGGCCTTTCACCCCTCCACTTT. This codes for CASSSDRGLSPLHF.

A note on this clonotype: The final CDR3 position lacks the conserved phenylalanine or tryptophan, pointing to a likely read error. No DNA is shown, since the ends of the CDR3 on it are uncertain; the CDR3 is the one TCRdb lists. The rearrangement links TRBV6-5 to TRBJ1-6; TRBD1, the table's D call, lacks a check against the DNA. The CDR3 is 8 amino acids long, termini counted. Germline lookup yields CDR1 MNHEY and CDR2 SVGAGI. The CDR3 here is CASSSTGE.

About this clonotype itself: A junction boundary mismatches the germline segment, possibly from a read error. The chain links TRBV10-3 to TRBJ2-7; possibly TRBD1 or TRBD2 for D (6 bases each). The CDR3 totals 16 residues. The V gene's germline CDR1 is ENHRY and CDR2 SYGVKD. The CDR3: CAISEWGASVSYGQYF. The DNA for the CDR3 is TGTGCCATCAGTGAATGGGGGGCTAGCGTCTCCTACGGGCAGTACTTC.

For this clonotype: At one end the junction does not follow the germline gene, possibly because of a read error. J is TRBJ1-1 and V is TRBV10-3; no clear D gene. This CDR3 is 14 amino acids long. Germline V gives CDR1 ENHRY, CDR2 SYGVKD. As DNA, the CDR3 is TGTGCCATCTTAGGCGCAGCTGAACACCGGGGAGCTGTTTTT. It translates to CAILGAAEHRGAVF.

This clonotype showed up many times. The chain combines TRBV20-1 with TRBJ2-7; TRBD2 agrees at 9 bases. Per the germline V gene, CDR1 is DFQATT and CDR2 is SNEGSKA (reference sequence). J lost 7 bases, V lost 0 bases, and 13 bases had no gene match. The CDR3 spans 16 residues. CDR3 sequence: CSARDGSGGGAGEQYF. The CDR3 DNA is TGCAGTGCTAGAGATGGGTCTGGCGGGGGGGCTGGGGAGCAGTACTTC.

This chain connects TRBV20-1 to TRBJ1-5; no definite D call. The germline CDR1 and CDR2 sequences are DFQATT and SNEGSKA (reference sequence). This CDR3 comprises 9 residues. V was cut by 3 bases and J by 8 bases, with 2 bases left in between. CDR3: CSAREPQHF. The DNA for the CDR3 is TGCAGTGCTAGGGAGCCCCAGCATTTT.

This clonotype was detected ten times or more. The CDR3 DNA sequence: TGTGCCAGCAGCTACCACGGGACAGGGGATAATTCACCCCTCCACTTT. Translated: CASSYHGTGDNSPLHF. The V gene is TRBV7-9, the J gene TRBJ1-6, with 10 bases identical to TRBD1. V trimming: 4 bases; J trimming: 5 bases; junction bases outside the gene matches: 5. Germline V gene sequence: CDR1 SEHNR, CDR2 FQNEAQ (reference sequence). The CDR3 is made up of 16 amino acids.

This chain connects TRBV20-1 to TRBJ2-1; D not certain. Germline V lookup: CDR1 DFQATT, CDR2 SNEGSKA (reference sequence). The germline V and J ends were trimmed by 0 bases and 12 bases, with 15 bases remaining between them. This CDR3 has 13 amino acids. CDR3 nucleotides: TGCAGTGCTAGAGACCCCCGGTTAGATACGCAGTTCTTC. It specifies CSARDPRLDTQFF.

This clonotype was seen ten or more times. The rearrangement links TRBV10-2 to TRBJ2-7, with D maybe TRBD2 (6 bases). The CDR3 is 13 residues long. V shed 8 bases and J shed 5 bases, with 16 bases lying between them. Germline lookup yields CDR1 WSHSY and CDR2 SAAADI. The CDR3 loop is CASGGSGPHEQYF. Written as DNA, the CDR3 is TGCGCCAGCGGGGGGTCAGGCCCCCACGAGCAGTACTTC.

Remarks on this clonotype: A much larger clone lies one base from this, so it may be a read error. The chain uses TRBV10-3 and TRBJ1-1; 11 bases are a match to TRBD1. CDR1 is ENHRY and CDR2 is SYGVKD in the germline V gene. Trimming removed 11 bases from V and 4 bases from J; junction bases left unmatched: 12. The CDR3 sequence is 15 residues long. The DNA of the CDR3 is TGTGCCGGCAGTCGAGGACAGGGGGCGCGCACTGAAGCTTTCTTT. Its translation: CAGSRGQGARTEAFF.

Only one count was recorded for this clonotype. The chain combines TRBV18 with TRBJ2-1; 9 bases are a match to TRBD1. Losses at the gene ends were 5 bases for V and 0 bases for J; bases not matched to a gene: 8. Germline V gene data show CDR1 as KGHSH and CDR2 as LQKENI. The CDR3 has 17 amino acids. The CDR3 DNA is TGTGCCAGCTCAGCCAGAACGGACAGGGGCTCCTACAATGAGCAGTTCTTC. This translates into CASSARTDRGSYNEQFF.

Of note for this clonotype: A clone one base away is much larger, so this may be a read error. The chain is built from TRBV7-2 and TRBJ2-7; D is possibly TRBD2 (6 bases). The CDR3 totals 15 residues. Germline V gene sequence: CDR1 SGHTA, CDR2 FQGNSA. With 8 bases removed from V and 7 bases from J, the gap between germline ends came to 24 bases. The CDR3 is CASGPTGGPRDEQYF. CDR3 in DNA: TGTGCCAGCGGCCCCACGGGTGGCCCGCGGGATGAGCAGTACTTC.

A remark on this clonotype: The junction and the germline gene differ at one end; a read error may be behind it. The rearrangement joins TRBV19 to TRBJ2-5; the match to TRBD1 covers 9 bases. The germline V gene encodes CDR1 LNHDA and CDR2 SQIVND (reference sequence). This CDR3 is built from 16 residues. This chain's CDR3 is CASRVIGQGIGEPQYF. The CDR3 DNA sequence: TGTGCCAGTAGGGTGATTGGACAGGGGATCGGAGAGCCCCAGTACTTC.

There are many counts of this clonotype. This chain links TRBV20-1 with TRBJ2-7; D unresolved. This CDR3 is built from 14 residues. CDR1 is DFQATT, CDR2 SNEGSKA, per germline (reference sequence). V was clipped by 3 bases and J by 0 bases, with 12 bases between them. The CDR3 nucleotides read TGCAGTGCTAGCCCGGGCCCAAACTCCTACGAGCAGTACTTC. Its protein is CSASPGPNSYEQYF.

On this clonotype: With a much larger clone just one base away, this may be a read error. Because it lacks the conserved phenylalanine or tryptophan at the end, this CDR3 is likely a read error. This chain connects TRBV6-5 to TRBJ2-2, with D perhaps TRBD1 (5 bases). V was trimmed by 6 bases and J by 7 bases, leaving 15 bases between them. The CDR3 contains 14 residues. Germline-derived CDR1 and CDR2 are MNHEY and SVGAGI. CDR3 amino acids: CASRSNGAVGELFS. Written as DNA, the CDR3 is TGTGCCAGCAGGTCTAATGGGGCAGTCGGGGAGCTGTTTTCT.

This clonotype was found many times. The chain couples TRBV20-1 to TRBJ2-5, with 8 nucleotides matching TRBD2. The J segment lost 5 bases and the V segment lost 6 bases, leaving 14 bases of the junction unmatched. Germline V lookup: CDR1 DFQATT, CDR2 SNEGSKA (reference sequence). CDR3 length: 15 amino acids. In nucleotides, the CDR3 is TGCAGTGCCAGTGGCCATTCCGGACTAGCCGAGACCCAGTACTTC. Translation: CSASGHSGLAETQYF.

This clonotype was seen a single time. CDR3: CARGGLAGGETQYF. The CDR3, as DNA: TGTGCTAGAGGCGGACTAGCGGGCGGCGAGACCCAGTACTTC. This chain links TRBV24-1 with TRBJ2-5; TRBD2 agrees at 11 bases. The CDR3 consists of 14 residues. Germline loops: CDR1 KGHDR, CDR2 SFDVKD.

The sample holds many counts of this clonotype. The DNA of the CDR3 is TGTGCCAGCAGTTCCGCCTATAGCGGGACGCTCTACGAGCAGTACTTC. As protein: CASSSAYSGTLYEQYF. V is TRBV6-5 and J is TRBJ2-7, with 8 bases lining up with TRBD2. Germline-derived CDR1 and CDR2 are MNHEY and SVGAGI. The V gene end was trimmed by 4 bases and the J gene end by 3 bases; junction bases not matched to a gene: 11. The CDR3 totals 16 residues.

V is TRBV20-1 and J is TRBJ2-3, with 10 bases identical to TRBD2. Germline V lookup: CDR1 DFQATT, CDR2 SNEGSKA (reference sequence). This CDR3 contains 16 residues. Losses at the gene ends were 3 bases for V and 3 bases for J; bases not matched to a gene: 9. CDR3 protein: CSARGVSGRITDTQYF. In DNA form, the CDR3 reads TGCAGTGCTAGGGGGGTTAGCGGGAGGATAACAGATACGCAGTATTTT.

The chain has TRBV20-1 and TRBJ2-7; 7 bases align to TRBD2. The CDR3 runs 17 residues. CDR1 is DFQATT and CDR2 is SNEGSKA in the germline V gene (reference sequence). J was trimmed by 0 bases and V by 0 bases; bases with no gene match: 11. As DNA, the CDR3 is TGCAGTGCTAGAGATAGGGTTAGCGGGTGGAACTCCTACGAGCAGTACTTC. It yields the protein CSARDRVSGWNSYEQYF.

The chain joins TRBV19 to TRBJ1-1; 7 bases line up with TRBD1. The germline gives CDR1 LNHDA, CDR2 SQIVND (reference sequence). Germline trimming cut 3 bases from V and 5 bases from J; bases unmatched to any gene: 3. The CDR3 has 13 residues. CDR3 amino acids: CASSISRGTEAFF. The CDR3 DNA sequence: TGTGCCAGTAGTATTTCCAGGGGGACTGAAGCTTTCTTT.

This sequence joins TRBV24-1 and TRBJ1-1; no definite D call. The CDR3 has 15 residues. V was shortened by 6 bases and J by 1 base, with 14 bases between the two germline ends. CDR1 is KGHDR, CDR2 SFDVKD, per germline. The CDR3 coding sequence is TGTGCCACCAGTCCCCGTGGCGGGAGGAACACTGAAGCTTTCTTT. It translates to CATSPRGGRNTEAFF.

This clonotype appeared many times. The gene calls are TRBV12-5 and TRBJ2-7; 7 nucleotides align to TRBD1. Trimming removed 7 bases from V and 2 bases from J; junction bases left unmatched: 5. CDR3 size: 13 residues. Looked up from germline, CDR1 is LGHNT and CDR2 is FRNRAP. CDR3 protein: CASAPGGTYEQYF. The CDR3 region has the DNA TGTGCTAGTGCTCCAGGGGGTACCTACGAGCAGTACTTC.

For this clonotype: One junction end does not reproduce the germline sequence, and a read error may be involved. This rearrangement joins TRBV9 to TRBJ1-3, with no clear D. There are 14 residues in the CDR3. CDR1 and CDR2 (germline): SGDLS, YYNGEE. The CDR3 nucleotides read TGTGCCAACAGCGCCCTGGGATCTGGAAACACCATATATTTT. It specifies CANSALGSGNTIYF.

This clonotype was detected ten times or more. DNA for the CDR3: TGTGCCACCAGCAGGGACAGGGGCAATGAGCAGTTCTTC. It translates to CATSRDRGNEQFF. J is TRBJ2-1 and V is TRBV15; 9 bases fit TRBD1. The trim removed 3 bases at V and 6 bases at J, leaving 0 bases unmatched. CDR1 LNHNV and CDR2 YYDKDF come from the germline V gene (reference sequence). The CDR3 has 13 residues.

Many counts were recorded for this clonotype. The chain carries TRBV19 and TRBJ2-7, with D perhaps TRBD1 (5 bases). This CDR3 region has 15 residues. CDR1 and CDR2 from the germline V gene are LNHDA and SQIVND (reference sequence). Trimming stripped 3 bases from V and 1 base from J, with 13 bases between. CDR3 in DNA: TGTGCCAGTAGTATTTTTCTGGGGCTTTCCTACGAGCAGTACTTC. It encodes CASSIFLGLSYEQYF. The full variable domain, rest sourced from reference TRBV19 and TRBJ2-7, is DGGITQSPKYLFRKEGQNVTLSCEQNLNHDAMYWYRQDPGQGLRLIYYSQIVNDFQKGDIAEGYSVSREKKESFPLTVTSAQKNPTAFYLCASSIFLGLSYEQYFGPGTRLTVT.

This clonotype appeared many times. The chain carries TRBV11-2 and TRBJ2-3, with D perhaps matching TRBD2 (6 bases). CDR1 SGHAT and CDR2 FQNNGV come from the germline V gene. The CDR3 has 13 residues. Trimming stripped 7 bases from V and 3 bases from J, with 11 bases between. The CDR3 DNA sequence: TGTGCCAGCAACCCGGGACTGACAGATACGCAGTATTTT. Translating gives CASNPGLTDTQYF.

CDR3 DNA: TGCAGTGCTAGAGGGGCGGGGAGGCAAGAGACCCAGTACTTC. It translates to CSARGAGRQETQYF. The V call is TRBV20-1, the J call TRBJ2-5; D may be TRBD2 (6 bases). This CDR3 region has 14 residues. V was trimmed by 1 base and J by 2 bases, leaving 11 bases between them. CDR1 is DFQATT and CDR2 is SNEGSKA in the germline V gene (reference sequence).